This T cell receptor beta chain appears in the sequencing data of a study of lymphopenia after photon versus proton radiotherapy. Study-wide points: Oligoclonal CD8+ Temra expansion after nadir drove photon patients' diversity drop. A bigger post-nadir fall in TCR diversity correlated inversely with survival time in deceased patients. Authors raise, but do not show, better survival with proton therapy. Proton therapy kept repertoires fairly stable, unlike photons, which gained effector/memory cells.

The repertoire was sequenced with immunoSEQ multiplex PCR; TCRdb's copy has only in-frame clones and lacks some. Altogether approximately 17,000 clones are present, approximately 90% being singletons, with the ten largest covering roughly 6.1%. The CDR3 covers 15 residues. In its sample, this clone is medium-sized. Antigen: not known. The J gene is TRBJ1-5, the V gene TRBV21-1. TRBV21-1 is assigned pseudogene status. This receptor was identified in a man in his 60s with pancreatic cancer. This specimen was peripheral blood, taken from a patient treated with photon-based radiotherapy. The CDR3 sequence is CASKKRDHSNQPQHF. In nucleotides, the CDR3 is TGTGCCAGCAAGAAAAGGGACCATAGCAATCAGCCCCAGCATTTT.